This T cell receptor beta chain was obtained from a study of T-cell memory formation after mild COVID-19. The wider study: Most TCR clusters belonged to a single donor.

Remarks on this clonotype: Its antigen is unidentified.

From 5'RACE with constant-segment primers came TCR alpha and TCR beta cDNA libraries that carried sample barcodes and UMIs. TCRdb reprocessed the 5' RACE reads via MiXCR and lists one record per CDR3 protein. In the table there are about 160,000 distinct CDR3 sequences, 31% of which are singletons. Regarding the study as a whole: While clones contracting from day 15 to 85 were balanced between CD4 and CD8, later expanders leaned CD4+. SARS-CoV-2 specificity of second-wave clones peaking day 37 was unconfirmed.

What was sequenced was PBMCs or a T cell subset sorted from them (not recorded which). The clonotype was recovered from an adult woman who had mild COVID-19 (a few samples of this study predate the infection). Cell type and time point are not known.

In nucleotides, the CDR3 is TGTGCCAGCAGTTATAGATGGCAGGTGAACACTGAAGCTTTCTTT. Translating gives CASSYRWQVNTEAFF. The chain uses TRBV6-2 or TRBV6-3 and TRBJ1-1; D not resolved. Trimming removed 3 bases from V and 0 bases from J, with 11 bases in between. In germline, CDR1 is MNHEY, CDR2 SVGEGT. The CDR3 consists of 15 residues.